This T cell receptor (beta chain) is drawn from a study of CXCR3-negative and CXCR3-positive naive CD8 T cells. The method, 5' RACE with UMI labels, was used to prepare the TRB cDNA libraries. No DNA is given; TCRdb re-called the 5' RACE reads and lists each CDR3 protein once. This sample carries 38,000 or so distinct CDR3 sequences, with 1.5% to 2% going to the ten biggest clones. This TCR was recovered from a human donor in good health. Some clones in this sample may be carry-over from other donors' samples. The specimen sequenced was naive CXCR3- CD8+ T cells from blood. Subset meaning: CD45RO-CCR7+CD27+CD95- naive CD8+ T cells lacking CXCR3 (TNR3-).

The CDR3 loop reads CASSQESATNEKLFF. The chain combines TRBV4-2 with TRBJ1-4. CDR3 size: 15 residues. The germline V gene encodes CDR1 LGHNA and CDR2 YNFKEQ.